The 2 T cell receptor beta chains below were found in one sample sequenced in a study of blood T cells in healthy people across ages. Next came a second PCR, run for about 6 to 11 cycles, which used a sample-barcoded 5' primer along with a J-beta primer mix. TCRdb ran MiXCR on the 5' RACE reads and lists one entry per CDR3 protein. The table includes about 1 million distinct CDR3 sequences, more than 35% detected once. Source material: blood. The receptors derive from a woman in her sixties or seventies in good health.

The chain joins TRBV5-1 to TRBJ2-4; 8 bases fit TRBD1. The J call may be mistaken, given a closer DNA end match to TRBJ2-7. Germline loops: CDR1 SGHRS, CDR2 YFSETQ. The CDR3 is 16 amino acids. CDR3 bases: TGCGCCAGCAGCTTATCCATTGGACAGGGTCTATACGAGCAGTACTTC. This encodes CASSLSIGQGLYEQYF.

This clonotype has just a few counts. The chain has TRBV6-5 and TRBJ2-1, with D maybe TRBD2 (6 bases). The germline V gene has CDR1 MNHEY and CDR2 SVGAGI. The CDR3 contains 15 residues. V lost 1 base, J lost 1 base, and 8 bases lay in between. CDR3 nucleotides: TGTGCCAGCAGTTACTACGGGAGTTCCTACAATGAGCAGTTCTTC. It yields the protein CASSYYGSSYNEQFF.